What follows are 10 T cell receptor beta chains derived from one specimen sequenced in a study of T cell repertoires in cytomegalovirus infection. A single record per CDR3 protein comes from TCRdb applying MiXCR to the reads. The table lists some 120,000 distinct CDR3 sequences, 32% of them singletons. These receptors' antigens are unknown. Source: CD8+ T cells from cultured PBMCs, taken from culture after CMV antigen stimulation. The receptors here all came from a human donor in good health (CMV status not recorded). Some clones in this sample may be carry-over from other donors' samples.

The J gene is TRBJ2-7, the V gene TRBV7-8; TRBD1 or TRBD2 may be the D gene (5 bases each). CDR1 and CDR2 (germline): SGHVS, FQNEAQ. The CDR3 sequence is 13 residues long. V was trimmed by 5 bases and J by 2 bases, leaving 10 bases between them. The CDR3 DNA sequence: TGTGCCAGCAGCCGAGGGGAGACCTACGAGCAGTACTTC. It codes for CASSRGETYEQYF.

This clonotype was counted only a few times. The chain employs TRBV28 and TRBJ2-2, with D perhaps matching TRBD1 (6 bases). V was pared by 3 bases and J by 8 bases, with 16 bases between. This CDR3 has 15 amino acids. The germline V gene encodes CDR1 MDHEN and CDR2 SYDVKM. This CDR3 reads CASSFIQGGVGELFF. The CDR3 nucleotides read TGTGCCAGCAGTTTCATACAGGGCGGCGTGGGGGAGCTGTTTTTT.

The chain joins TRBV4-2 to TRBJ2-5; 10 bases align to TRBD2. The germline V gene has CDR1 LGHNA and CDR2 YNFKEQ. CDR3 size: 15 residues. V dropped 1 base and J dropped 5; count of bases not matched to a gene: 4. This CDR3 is CASSQASGGGETQYF. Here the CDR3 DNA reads TGTGCCAGCAGCCAAGCTAGCGGGGGCGGGGAGACCCAGTACTTC.

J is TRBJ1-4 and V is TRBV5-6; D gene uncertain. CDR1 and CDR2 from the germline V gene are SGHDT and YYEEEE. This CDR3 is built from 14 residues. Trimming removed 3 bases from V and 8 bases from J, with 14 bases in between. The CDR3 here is CASSSGRGYEKLFF. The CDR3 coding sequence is TGTGCCAGCAGCTCCGGCAGAGGGTACGAAAAACTGTTTTTT. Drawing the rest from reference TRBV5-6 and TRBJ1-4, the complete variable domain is DAGVTQSPTHLIKTRGQQVTLRCSPKSGHDTVSWYQQALGQGPQFIFQYYEEEERQRGNFPDRFSGHQFPNYSSELNVNALLLGDSALYLCASSSGRGYEKLFFGSGTQLSVL.

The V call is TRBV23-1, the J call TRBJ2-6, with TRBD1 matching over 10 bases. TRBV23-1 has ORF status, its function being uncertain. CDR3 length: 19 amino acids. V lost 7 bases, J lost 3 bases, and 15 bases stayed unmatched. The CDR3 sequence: CASNSQRGQGILGANVLTF. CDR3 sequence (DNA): TGCGCCAGCAATTCCCAGCGGGGACAGGGGATTCTTGGGGCCAACGTCCTGACTTTC.

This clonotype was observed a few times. CDR3 DNA sequence: TGTGCCAGCGGGGGACAGGGGAGTTTGGATGAGCAGTTCTTC. Protein product: CASGGQGSLDEQFF. This sequence joins TRBV12-3 or TRBV12-4 and TRBJ2-1, with 10 positions matching TRBD1. This CDR3 comprises 14 residues. The J segment lost 8 bases and the V segment lost 8 bases, leaving 9 bases of the junction unmatched.

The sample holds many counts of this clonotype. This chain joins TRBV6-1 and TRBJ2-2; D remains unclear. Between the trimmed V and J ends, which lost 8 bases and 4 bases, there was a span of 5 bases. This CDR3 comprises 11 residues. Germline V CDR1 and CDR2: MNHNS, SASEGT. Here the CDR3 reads CASWGTGELFF. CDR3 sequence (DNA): TGTGCCAGCTGGGGCACCGGGGAGCTGTTTTTT.

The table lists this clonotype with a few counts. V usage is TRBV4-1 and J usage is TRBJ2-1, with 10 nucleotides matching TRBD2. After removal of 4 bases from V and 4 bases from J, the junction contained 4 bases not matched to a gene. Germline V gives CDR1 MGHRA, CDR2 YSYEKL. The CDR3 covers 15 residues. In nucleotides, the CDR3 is TGCGCCAGCAGCCTAACTAGCGGGGATTACAATGAGCAGTTCTTC. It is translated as CASSLTSGDYNEQFF.

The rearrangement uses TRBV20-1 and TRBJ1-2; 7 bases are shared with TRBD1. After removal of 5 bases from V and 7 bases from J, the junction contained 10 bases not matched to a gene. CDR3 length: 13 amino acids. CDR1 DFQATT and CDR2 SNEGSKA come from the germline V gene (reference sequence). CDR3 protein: CSALVRDRGGYTF. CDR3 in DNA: TGCAGTGCTTTAGTCCGGGACAGAGGTGGCTACACCTTC.

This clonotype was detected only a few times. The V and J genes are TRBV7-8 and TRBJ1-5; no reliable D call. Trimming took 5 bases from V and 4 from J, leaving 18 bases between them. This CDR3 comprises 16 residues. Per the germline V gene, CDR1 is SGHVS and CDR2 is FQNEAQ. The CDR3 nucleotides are TGTGCCAGCAGCCACGCCAGGTTCCAACCTAATCAGCCCCAGCATTTT. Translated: CASSHARFQPNQPQHF.